The clone carrying this TCR beta chain was counted between two and nine times. Clones were read by immunoSEQ multiplex PCR, and TCRdb kept only the in-frame ones, dropping some. Of fewer than 45,000 clones in the sample, 80% to 95% were seen once. V shed 0 bases and J shed 4 bases, with 7 bases lying between them. This CDR3 spans 13 amino acids. Germline values: CDR1 SGHRS, CDR2 YFSETQ. These data originate in a study of T cell changes during pregnancy in multiple sclerosis. The sequence derives from a female donor with multiple sclerosis, enrolled in a pregnancy study. This chain joins TRBV5-1 and TRBJ1-1; D is unresolved. The sample was CD4+ T cells from peripheral blood mononuclear cells, taken in the first trimester of pregnancy. The CDR3 sequence is CASSLAIPTEAFF. CDR3 sequence (DNA): TGCGCCAGCAGCTTGGCCATTCCCACTGAAGCTTTCTTT.